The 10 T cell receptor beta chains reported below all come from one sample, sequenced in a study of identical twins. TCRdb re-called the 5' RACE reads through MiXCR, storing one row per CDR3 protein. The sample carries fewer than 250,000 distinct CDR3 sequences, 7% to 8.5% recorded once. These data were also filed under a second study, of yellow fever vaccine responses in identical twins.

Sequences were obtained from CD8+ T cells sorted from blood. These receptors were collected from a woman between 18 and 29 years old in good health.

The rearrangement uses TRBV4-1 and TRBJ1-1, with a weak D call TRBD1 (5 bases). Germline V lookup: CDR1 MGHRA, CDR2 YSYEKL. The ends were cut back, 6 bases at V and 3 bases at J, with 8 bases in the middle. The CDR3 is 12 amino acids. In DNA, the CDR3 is TGCGCCAGCAGAGACAGCTACACTGAAGCTTTCTTT. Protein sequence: CASRDSYTEAFF.

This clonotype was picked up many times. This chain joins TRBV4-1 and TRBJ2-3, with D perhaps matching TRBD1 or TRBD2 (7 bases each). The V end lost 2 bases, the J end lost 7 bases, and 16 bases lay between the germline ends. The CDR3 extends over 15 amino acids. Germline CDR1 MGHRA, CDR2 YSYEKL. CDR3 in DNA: TGCGCCAGCAGCCAATCAGGGGGGGGAGCATATACGCAGTATTTT. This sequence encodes CASSQSGGGAYTQYF.

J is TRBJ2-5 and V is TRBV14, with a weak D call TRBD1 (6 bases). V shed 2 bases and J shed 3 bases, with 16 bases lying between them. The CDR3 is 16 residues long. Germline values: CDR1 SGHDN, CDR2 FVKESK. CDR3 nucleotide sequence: TGTGCCAGCAGCCAATTAGAAGGGGGATTGGAAGAGACCCAGTACTTC. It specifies CASSQLEGGLEETQYF.

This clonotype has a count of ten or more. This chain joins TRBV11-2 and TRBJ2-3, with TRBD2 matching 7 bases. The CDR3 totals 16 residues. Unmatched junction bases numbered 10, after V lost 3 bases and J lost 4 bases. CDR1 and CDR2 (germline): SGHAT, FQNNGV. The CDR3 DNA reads TGTGCCAGCAGCTTCGATGGAGCGGGATTGGCAGATACGCAGTATTTT. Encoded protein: CASSFDGAGLADTQYF.

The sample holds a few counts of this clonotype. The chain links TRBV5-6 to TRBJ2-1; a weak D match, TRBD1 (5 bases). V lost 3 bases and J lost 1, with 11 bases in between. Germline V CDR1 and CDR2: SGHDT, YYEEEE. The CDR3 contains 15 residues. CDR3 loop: CASSSGGASYNEQFF. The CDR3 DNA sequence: TGTGCCAGCAGCTCGGGTGGGGCTTCCTACAATGAGCAGTTCTTC.

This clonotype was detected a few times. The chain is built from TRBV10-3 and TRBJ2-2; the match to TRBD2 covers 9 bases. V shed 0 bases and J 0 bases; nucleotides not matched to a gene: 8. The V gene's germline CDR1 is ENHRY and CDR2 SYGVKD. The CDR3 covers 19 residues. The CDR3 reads CAISESGLGLATNTGELFF. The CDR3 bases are TGTGCCATCAGTGAGTCCGGTTTAGGACTAGCGACGAACACCGGGGAGCTGTTTTTT.

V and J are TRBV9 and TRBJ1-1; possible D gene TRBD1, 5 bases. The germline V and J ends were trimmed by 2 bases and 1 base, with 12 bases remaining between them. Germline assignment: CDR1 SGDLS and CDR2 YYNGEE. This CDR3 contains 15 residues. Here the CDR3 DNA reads TGTGCCAGCAGCGTCGACACCGGGGCGAACACTGAAGCTTTCTTT. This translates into CASSVDTGANTEAFF.

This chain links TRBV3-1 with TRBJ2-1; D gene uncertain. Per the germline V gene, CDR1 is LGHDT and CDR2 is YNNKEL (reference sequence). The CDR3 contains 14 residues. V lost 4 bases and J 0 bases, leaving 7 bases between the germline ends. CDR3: CASSLQDSYNEQFF. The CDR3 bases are TGTGCCAGCAGCCTGCAGGACTCCTACAATGAGCAGTTCTTC.

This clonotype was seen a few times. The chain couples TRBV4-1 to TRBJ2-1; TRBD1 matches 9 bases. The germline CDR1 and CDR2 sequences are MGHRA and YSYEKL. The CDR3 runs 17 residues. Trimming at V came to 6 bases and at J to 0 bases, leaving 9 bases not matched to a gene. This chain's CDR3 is CASRLSTGGPSYNEQFF. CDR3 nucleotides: TGCGCCAGCAGGCTATCGACAGGGGGTCCCTCCTACAATGAGCAGTTCTTC.

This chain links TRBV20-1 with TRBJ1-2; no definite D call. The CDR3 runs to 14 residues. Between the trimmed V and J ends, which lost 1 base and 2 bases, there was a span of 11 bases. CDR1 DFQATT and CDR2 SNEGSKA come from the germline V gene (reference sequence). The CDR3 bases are TGCAGTGCTAGAGGTCAGGATTTAAACTATGGCTACACCTTC. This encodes CSARGQDLNYGYTF.